Sequencing of this T cell receptor (beta chain) was carried out in a study of cytotoxic CD8 clonotypes in ibrutinib-treated CLL. Across the study: Among patients, around 25 responded partially and 2 completely; roughly 14 then stayed remitted and some twelve progressed after median around 70 months. Study-wide results and caveats: Clonality showed a rise at ibrutinib response that reversed toward baseline at progression. Public clonotypes, an uncommon group, contracted or remained stable on treatment.

The CDR3 covers 15 residues. Germline V gene sequence: CDR1 LNHDA, CDR2 SQIVND (reference sequence). V was cut by 5 bases and J by 3 bases, with 14 bases left in between. Of note for this clone: Its matching antigen is unknown.

The protocol was immunoSEQ multiplex PCR, while the TCRdb copy is restricted to in-frame clones and leaves out a portion. This table holds around 140,000 clones, around 81% found once. This clonotype was obtained from a human donor with chronic lymphocytic leukemia. Sample: PBMCs, taken after 36 months of ibrutinib treatment. The chain has TRBV19 and TRBJ1-3; no firm D call. DNA of the CDR3: TGTGCCAGTAGTGACCTCATTTTAGGTGGAAACACCATATATTTT. It translates to CASSDLILGGNTIYF.